This entry lists 22 T cell receptor beta chains sequenced from one sample in a study of technical replicates of blood from a handful of donors. TCRdb keeps only in-frame clones here, not all; method: immunoSEQ multiplex PCR. In the table there are 99,000 or so clones, roughly 96% of which are singletons. The sequenced sample consisted of T cells isolated from PBMCs. These receptors were collected from a human donor in good health.

V and J are TRBV19 and TRBJ1-2; TRBD1 aligns across 7 bases. The J segment lost 3 bases and the V segment lost 4 bases, leaving 8 bases of the junction unmatched. Germline CDR1 LNHDA, CDR2 SQIVND (reference sequence). The CDR3 covers 15 residues. The CDR3, as DNA: TGTGCCAGTAGTAAGAACAGGGGCTCGGACTATGGCTACACCTTC. Translated, it gives CASSKNRGSDYGYTF.

The V call is TRBV9, the J call TRBJ1-2; 7 positions match TRBD1. Germline CDR1 reads SGDLS; CDR2 reads YYNGEE. V shed 3 bases, J shed 2 bases, and the junction held 7 bases outside the gene matches. This CDR3 has 15 amino acids. CDR3 region: CASSEADRSNYGYTF. The CDR3 nucleotides are TGTGCCAGCAGCGAAGCGGACAGGTCAAACTATGGCTACACCTTC.

A single count supports this clone. The rearrangement joins TRBV4-1 to TRBJ1-2; D remains unclear. Trimming took off 0 bases at V and 1 base at J, with 12 bases between the two ends. The CDR3 is made up of 16 amino acids. Per germline, CDR1 MGHRA and CDR2 YSYEKL. The CDR3 sequence is CASSQDGRSLNYGYTF. CDR3 coding DNA: TGCGCCAGCAGCCAAGATGGGAGGAGCCTTAACTATGGCTACACCTTC.

The chain uses TRBV7-9 and TRBJ1-4; no clear D gene. The CDR3 totals 13 residues. Trimming shortened V by 1 base and J by 7 bases, and 7 bases separated the two germline ends. Germline V gene lookup returns CDR1 SEHNR and CDR2 FQNEAQ (reference sequence). CDR3 nucleotide sequence: TGTGCCAGCAGCTTAGGAGATCCTGAAAAACTGTTTTTT. This gives the protein CASSLGDPEKLFF.

The chain has TRBV28 and TRBJ1-4; unclear D gene. V was pared by 3 bases and J by 4 bases, with 21 bases between. The CDR3 is 18 residues long. Germline CDR1 is MDHEN and CDR2 is SYDVKM. The CDR3 loop reads CASSFNGVRTVNNEKLFF. In DNA, the CDR3 is TGTGCCAGCAGTTTTAACGGCGTGAGAACAGTAAATAATGAAAAACTGTTTTTT.

The chain combines TRBV27 with TRBJ2-1; D remains unclear. The CDR3 spans 18 residues. V was shortened by 0 bases and J by 8 bases, with 23 bases between the two germline ends. Germline CDR1 is MNHEY and CDR2 is SMNVEV (reference sequence). CDR3 DNA sequence: TGTGCCAGCAGTTTATCTTACCTAGTGTTCCCCTTCGCGGATGAGCAGTTCTTC. Translated: CASSLSYLVFPFADEQFF.

The CDR3 loop reads CASSYSISPDEQYF. The CDR3 DNA reads TGTGCCAGCAGTTACTCGATAAGCCCCGACGAGCAGTACTTC. The chain recombines TRBV6-5 with TRBJ2-7, with D unresolved. The length of the CDR3 is 14 residues. Trimming removed 0 bases at V and 5 bases at J, with 11 bases between. The germline gives CDR1 MNHEY, CDR2 SVGAGI.

This chain uses TRBV2 with TRBJ2-7; 9 bases agree with TRBD2. The trim removed 8 bases at V and 3 bases at J, leaving 8 bases unmatched. Germline V lookup: CDR1 SNHLY, CDR2 FYNNEI. This CDR3 spans 14 amino acids. The CDR3 here is CASVGTSLGYEQYF. As DNA, the CDR3 is TGTGCCAGCGTAGGGACTAGCTTGGGCTACGAGCAGTACTTC.

V is TRBV9 and J is TRBJ1-2, with TRBD1 matching 7 bases. The CDR3 loop spans 16 amino acids. V shed 3 bases and J 4 bases; nucleotides not matched to a gene: 12. Germline loops: CDR1 SGDLS, CDR2 YYNGEE. CDR3 residues: CASSGGQEPTSYGYTF. The CDR3 DNA is TGTGCCAGCAGCGGAGGACAGGAACCGACTAGCTATGGCTACACCTTC.

The V and J genes are TRBV6-5 and TRBJ1-3; D ambiguous. CDR1 is MNHEY, CDR2 SVGAGI, per germline. V was clipped by 3 bases and J by 4 bases, with 13 bases between them. The CDR3 contains 15 residues. CDR3 nucleotide sequence: TGTGCCAGCAGTTATCGGGTTTTTGGGGGAAACACCATATATTTT. This sequence encodes CASSYRVFGGNTIYF.

The CDR3 sequence: CASSKVGRLETGKGGELFF. As DNA, the CDR3 is TGTGCCAGCAGCAAAGTGGGCCGATTAGAGACAGGGAAGGGCGGGGAGCTGTTTTTT. The chain couples TRBV21-1 to TRBJ2-2; the table names TRBD1, a call not compared with the DNA. TRBV21-1 is a pseudogene. CDR3 length: 19 residues.

The chain has TRBV9 and TRBJ2-3; TRBD2 matches 10 bases. The germline V gene has CDR1 SGDLS and CDR2 YYNGEE. V was pared by 1 base and J by 2 bases, with 4 bases of the junction left unmatched. This CDR3 is 16 amino acids long. CDR3 amino acids: CASSVKREGPTDTQYF. Here the CDR3 DNA reads TGTGCCAGCAGCGTAAAGCGGGAGGGCCCCACAGATACGCAGTATTTT.

This clone has just a few counts. Other DNA sequences in the sample encode the same CDR3. The chain joins TRBV4-1 to TRBJ2-2, with 10 bases identical to TRBD2. This CDR3 comprises 18 residues. In germline, CDR1 is MGHRA, CDR2 YSYEKL. J lost 5 bases, V lost 1 base, and 10 bases had no gene match. The CDR3 DNA follows: TGCGCCAGCAGCCAAGGAGGCCTAGCGGGAGTTGGAACCGGGGAGCTGTTTTTT. This sequence encodes CASSQGGLAGVGTGELFF.

This clone was counted a single time. The genes are TRBV5-1 and TRBJ2-7, with 8 positions matching TRBD1. With 5 bases clipped from V and 2 bases from J, the junction kept 9 bases outside the gene matches. CDR1 and CDR2 (germline): SGHRS, YFSETQ. There are 15 residues in the CDR3. In DNA form, the CDR3 reads TGCGCCAGCAGATCCCAGTCAGGGGGCGCCTACGAGCAGTACTTC. Translation: CASRSQSGGAYEQYF.

This sequence joins TRBV25-1 and TRBJ1-2; 8 bases agree with TRBD1. Germline V gene sequence: CDR1 MGHDK, CDR2 SYGVNS. The CDR3 totals 15 residues. V lost 8 bases and J lost 7; bases outside the gene matches: 15. Here the CDR3 reads CASGPWADRGGGYTF. The CDR3 coding sequence is TGTGCCAGCGGCCCGTGGGCCGACAGGGGCGGTGGCTACACCTTC.

V gene TRBV5-4 combines with J gene TRBJ2-5, with 7 bases that match TRBD2. Germline V gene sequence: CDR1 SGHNT, CDR2 YYREEE (reference sequence). Trimming took 2 bases from V and 5 from J; bases not matched to a gene: 15. CDR3 size: 17 residues. CDR3 residues: CASSFGGGLVLYETQYF. The CDR3, as DNA: TGTGCCAGCAGCTTCGGGGGAGGACTAGTTCTTTATGAGACCCAGTACTTC.

This clone was counted once. The CDR3 here is CSVPDLGHRIGLETQYF. CDR3 in DNA: TGCAGCGTCCCCGATCTTGGGCACAGGATAGGCTTGGAGACCCAGTACTTC. V usage is TRBV29-1 and J usage is TRBJ2-5; a possible D gene is TRBD1 (5 bases). V gave up 6 bases and J gave up 5 bases, with 28 bases separating them. CDR1 and CDR2 from the germline V gene are SQVTM and ANQGSEA. CDR3 length equals 17 residues.

V gene TRBV19 combines with J gene TRBJ2-3; D not resolved. CDR3 length: 17 amino acids. Germline-derived CDR1 and CDR2 are LNHDA and SQIVND (reference sequence). Deletions cut 6 bases from V and 2 bases from J, with 21 bases between. The CDR3 here is CASSFSSGSPYTDTQYF. The CDR3 DNA is TGTGCCAGTAGCTTCTCATCCGGGTCTCCTTACACAGATACGCAGTATTTT.

J is TRBJ1-1 and V is TRBV18; D possibly corresponds to TRBD1 (6 bases). This CDR3 has 15 residues. Germline lookup yields CDR1 KGHSH and CDR2 LQKENI. Deletions cut 2 bases from V and 0 bases from J, with 10 bases between. The CDR3 spells CASSPGGGLNTEAFF. The CDR3 DNA sequence: TGTGCCAGCTCACCAGGCGGGGGGCTGAACACTGAAGCTTTCTTT.

The chain couples TRBV6-5 to TRBJ2-7, with 8 bases that match TRBD1. The CDR3 is 16 amino acids. The V and J ends lost 0 bases and 0 bases, in that order; junction bases with no gene match: 4. Germline V CDR1 and CDR2: MNHEY, SVGAGI. CDR3: CASSYSPGGNSYEQYF. In DNA, the CDR3 is TGTGCCAGCAGTTACTCTCCAGGGGGCAACTCCTACGAGCAGTACTTC.

The V and J genes are TRBV4-2 and TRBJ1-5, with 8 bases lining up with TRBD1. Germline-derived CDR1 and CDR2 are LGHNA and YNFKEQ. V dropped 0 bases and J dropped 3; count of bases not matched to a gene: 4. CDR3 size: 16 residues. CDR3 DNA sequence: TGTGCCAGCAGCCAAGAAGGGACAGGCTACAATCAGCCCCAGCATTTT. Translated, it gives CASSQEGTGYNQPQHF.

This chain joins TRBV2 and TRBJ1-2, with 8 bases aligning to TRBD1. This CDR3 region has 13 residues. The ends lost 5 bases at V and 2 bases at J; junction bases unmatched: 1. Per the germline V gene, CDR1 is SNHLY and CDR2 is FYNNEI. Here the CDR3 reads CASSSGGNYGYTF. Here the CDR3 DNA reads TGTGCCAGCAGTTCAGGGGGCAACTATGGCTACACCTTC.